The 20 T cell receptor beta chains below were found in one sample sequenced in a study of control samples from healthy donors and cancer patients. Some clones are missing from TCRdb's copy, which holds only in-frame ones; the method was immunoSEQ multiplex PCR. Here the sample spans some 130,000 clones, 93% being singletons. Sequencing input: PBMCs. All receptors derive from a man aged 50 or older with head and neck cancer.

The chain combines TRBV4-1 with TRBJ2-3; D perhaps matches TRBD1 (6 bases). Germline V gene lookup returns CDR1 MGHRA and CDR2 YSYEKL. The CDR3 covers 13 residues. V was cut by 0 bases and J by 13 bases, with 14 bases left in between. The CDR3: CASSQDQVRGKYF. DNA of the CDR3: TGCGCCAGCAGCCAAGATCAGGTGAGGGGGAAGTATTTT.

This clone was counted once. The chain links TRBV5-5 to TRBJ2-5, with D maybe TRBD2 (5 bases). Germline values: CDR1 SGHKS, CDR2 YYEKEE (reference sequence). V lost 2 bases to trimming and J lost 4 bases, with 9 bases between them. The CDR3 extends over 13 amino acids. CDR3 DNA: TGTGCCAGCAGCTTCCTTAGCGTAGAGACCCAGTACTTC. Encoded protein: CASSFLSVETQYF.

V gene TRBV7-2 combines with J gene TRBJ1-2; 8 nucleotides agree with TRBD1. Losses at the gene ends were 1 base for V and 5 bases for J; bases not matched to a gene: 6. The CDR3 has 15 residues. Germline-derived CDR1 and CDR2 are SGHTA and FQGNSA. The CDR3 sequence is CASSLGGTGVYGYTF. CDR3 nucleotide sequence: TGTGCCAGCAGCTTAGGAGGGACAGGCGTTTATGGCTACACCTTC.

This chain joins TRBV7-2 and TRBJ1-4; D not certain. Germline V gene sequence: CDR1 SGHTA, CDR2 FQGNSA. Trimming cost V 3 bases and J 4 bases, with 15 bases left between them. The CDR3 has 16 residues. The CDR3 nucleotides read TGTGCCAGCAGCTTTAGCCCAGCCCGGGGTAATGAAAAACTGTTTTTT. It is translated as CASSFSPARGNEKLFF.

The CDR3 sequence is CASSVGRFTEAFF. CDR3 bases: TGTGCCAGCAGCGTAGGTAGGTTCACTGAAGCTTTCTTT. The chain is built from TRBV9 and TRBJ1-1; no clear D. The CDR3 runs to 13 residues. The V end lost 0 bases, the J end lost 4 bases, and 7 bases lay between the germline ends. Germline values: CDR1 SGDLS, CDR2 YYNGEE. Full variable domain (missing parts from reference TRBV9 and TRBJ1-1): DSGVTQTPKHLITATGQRVTLRCSPRSGDLSVYWYQQSLDQGLQFLIQYYNGEERAKGNILERFSAQQFPDLHSELNLSSLELGDSALYFCASSVGRFTEAFFGQGTRLTVV.

The chain employs TRBV30 and TRBJ1-1; no reliable D call. Germline CDR1 is GTSNPN and CDR2 is SVGIG (reference sequence). Trimming stripped 2 bases from V and 1 base from J, with 8 bases between. This CDR3 is built from 13 residues. In nucleotides, the CDR3 is TGTGCCTGGAGTTGGCTTCCGAACACTGAAGCTTTCTTT. Amino acids: CAWSWLPNTEAFF.

V is TRBV15 and J is TRBJ2-2, with D possibly being TRBD1 (7 bases). This CDR3 comprises 15 residues. Germline V gene lookup returns CDR1 LNHNV and CDR2 YYDKDF (reference sequence). The V end was cut by 3 bases, the J end by 3 bases, with 11 bases between. CDR3 residues: CATSRDRRDTGELFF. The CDR3 DNA sequence: TGTGCCACCAGCAGGGACAGGAGGGACACCGGGGAGCTGTTTTTT.

This chain links TRBV3-1 (or the pseudogene TRBV3-2) with TRBJ1-2; 7 bases are shared with TRBD1. The CDR3 has 14 residues. V lost 5 bases to trimming and J lost 3 bases; unmatched junction nucleotides: 6. Germline-derived CDR1 and CDR2 are LGHDT and YNNKEL (reference sequence). The CDR3 sequence: CASSIGGDHYGYTF. The CDR3 coding sequence is TGTGCCAGCAGCATAGGGGGCGATCACTATGGCTACACCTTC.

This chain uses TRBV2 with TRBJ1-5; D call uncertain. The CDR3 totals 15 residues. Germline V gives CDR1 SNHLY, CDR2 FYNNEI. Trimming removed 2 bases at V and 0 bases at J, with 8 bases between. CDR3: CASSEQELSNQPQHF. The CDR3, as DNA: TGTGCCAGCAGTGAACAGGAGCTTAGCAATCAGCCCCAGCATTTT.

The V gene is TRBV7-2, the J gene TRBJ2-7, with 7 bases identical to TRBD1. Per the germline V gene, CDR1 is SGHTA and CDR2 is FQGNSA. This CDR3 is built from 13 residues. J lost 4 bases, V lost 5 bases, and 5 bases had no gene match. In nucleotides, the CDR3 is TGTGCCAGCAGCCGACAGGGACAATACGAGCAGTACTTC. Translation gives CASSRQGQYEQYF.

The rearrangement links TRBV9 to TRBJ1-1, with TRBD1 as a possible D gene (5 bases). Germline V gene sequence: CDR1 SGDLS, CDR2 YYNGEE. V was shortened by 4 bases and J by 1 base, with 11 bases between the two germline ends. This CDR3 is 14 amino acids long. CDR3: CASSTRQKNTEAFF. CDR3 nucleotide sequence: TGTGCCAGCAGCACCCGACAGAAGAACACTGAAGCTTTCTTT.

The J gene is TRBJ2-1, the V gene TRBV7-6; 7 bases line up with TRBD2. Per the germline V gene, CDR1 is SGHVS and CDR2 is FNYEAQ. The CDR3 is made up of 17 amino acids. V dropped 4 bases and J dropped 1; count of bases not matched to a gene: 10. Here the CDR3 reads CASSSKGLAGSYNEQFF. The CDR3 bases are TGTGCCAGCAGCTCTAAGGGATTAGCGGGTTCCTACAATGAGCAGTTCTTC.

The chain recombines TRBV5-1 with TRBJ1-2; D perhaps matches TRBD1 (6 bases). From germline, CDR1 is SGHRS and CDR2 YFSETQ. V dropped 3 bases and J dropped 0 bases, with 12 bases sitting between them. The CDR3 is 15 amino acids. The CDR3 sequence is CASSSGQPTNYGYTF. In nucleotides, the CDR3 is TGCGCCAGCAGCTCGGGACAACCGACTAACTATGGCTACACCTTC.

The chain combines TRBV7-2 with TRBJ2-1; D is possibly TRBD2 (5 bases). V was trimmed by 0 bases and J by 2 bases, leaving 17 bases between them. The germline CDR1 and CDR2 sequences are SGHTA and FQGNSA. The CDR3 totals 18 residues. The CDR3 protein is CASSLASTRAVPYNEQFF. Here the CDR3 DNA reads TGTGCCAGCAGCTTAGCCTCTACTAGGGCCGTCCCCTACAATGAGCAGTTCTTC.

The chain has TRBV12-5 and TRBJ2-1, with D uncertain. Trimming pared 0 bases from V and 3 bases from J, leaving 3 bases between. The CDR3 runs 13 residues. In germline, CDR1 is LGHNT, CDR2 FRNRAP. The CDR3 is CASGLVNYNEQFF. The CDR3 DNA sequence: TGTGCTAGTGGTTTGGTCAACTACAATGAGCAGTTCTTC.

The chain combines TRBV15 with TRBJ1-4, with D hard to call. Germline V gene lookup returns CDR1 LNHNV and CDR2 YYDKDF (reference sequence). The CDR3 length is 16 residues. Trimming left V 0 bases short and J 0 bases short, with 8 bases between. This chain's CDR3 is CATSRDPGATNEKLFF. The CDR3 DNA sequence: TGTGCCACCAGCAGAGATCCGGGAGCAACTAATGAAAAACTGTTTTTT.

This clone was counted once. The rearrangement joins TRBV6-5 to TRBJ2-7; TRBD1 aligns across 9 bases. V lost 10 bases, J lost 1 base, and 8 bases stayed unmatched. The CDR3 loop spans 14 amino acids. Per germline, CDR1 MNHEY and CDR2 SVGAGI. In DNA, the CDR3 is TGTGCCACCTCCACCGGGACAGGGTCCTACGAGCAGTACTTC. Its translation is CATSTGTGSYEQYF.

V gene TRBV14 combines with J gene TRBJ2-1, with a tentative D call TRBD2 (6 bases). Trimming took off 1 base at V and 10 bases at J, with 8 bases between the two ends. Per the germline V gene, CDR1 is SGHDN and CDR2 is FVKESK. The CDR3 totals 12 residues. DNA for the CDR3: TGTGCCAGCAGCCAAGGCCGGGGGGAGCAGTTCTTC. Translated, it gives CASSQGRGEQFF. Looking up the rest from reference TRBV14 and TRBJ2-1 gives the full variable domain: EAGVTQFPSHSVIEKGQTVTLRCDPISGHDNLYWYRRVMGKEIKFLLHFVKESKQDESGMPNNRFLAERTGGTYSTLKVQPAELEDSGVYFCASSQGRGEQFFGPGTRLTVL.

The V call is TRBV19, the J call TRBJ2-3; 8 positions match TRBD1. This CDR3 is built from 16 residues. Germline CDR1 and CDR2: LNHDA and SQIVND (reference sequence). Germline trimming cut 5 bases from V and 0 bases from J; bases unmatched to any gene: 7. In DNA form, the CDR3 reads TGTGCCAGTAGTCATCAGGGGGCCCCCAGCACAGATACGCAGTATTTT. The encoded protein is CASSHQGAPSTDTQYF.

The chain combines TRBV24-1 with TRBJ2-5; 8 nucleotides agree with TRBD1. V lost 4 bases to trimming and J lost 1 base; unmatched junction nucleotides: 7. The CDR3 length is 16 residues. The germline CDR1 and CDR2 sequences are KGHDR and SFDVKD. In DNA form, the CDR3 reads TGTGCCACCAGTGACACGGACAGGGCCGGCCAAGAGACCCAGTACTTC. Amino acids: CATSDTDRAGQETQYF.